The sample holds a few counts of the clone carrying this T cell receptor beta chain. Its antigen remains unidentified. A J-beta primer mix and a sample-barcoded 5' primer were used in a second PCR of roughly 7 to 12 cycles. TCRdb reprocessed the 5' RACE reads via MiXCR and lists one record per CDR3 protein. The sample includes some 690,000 distinct CDR3 sequences, approximately 21% seen only once; the top ten take roughly a fifth. This sample was taken from a study of blood T cells in healthy people across ages. Whole-study results and caveats: Expanded clonotype shifts may have been confounded, as the donors had an unknown CMV status.

The CDR3 sequence is 17 residues long. Germline V gene data show CDR1 as MGHDK and CDR2 as SYGVNS. Trimming left V 2 bases short and J 0 bases short, with 13 bases between. This receptor was obtained from a man between 70 and 80 years old in good health. The sequencing sample was made of blood. The chain carries TRBV25-1 and TRBJ2-2; tentatively, D is TRBD1 (5 bases). In nucleotides, the CDR3 is TGTGCCAGCAGTGAAATAAGGGGCGCCTCGAACACCGGGGAGCTGTTTTTT. This codes for CASSEIRGASNTGELFF.